Below, one T cell receptor (beta chain) is given with its context. The target antigen is unknown. Profiled with immunoSEQ multiplex PCR; TCRdb holds only in-frame clones, not every one. The table has about 470,000 clones, 90% seen once. This sample is part of a study of Ad26.COV2.S vaccination and SARS-CoV-2 variants. Study-wide results and limits: Recipients of vaccine and of placebo showed similar breadth of their non-spike TCR repertoires.

The CDR3 length is 11 residues. V lost 8 bases and J lost 3, with 8 bases in between. The V gene's germline CDR1 is SNHLY and CDR2 FYNNEI. The treatment denotes: around 19 received Ad26.COV2.S at low or high dose, single or two shots; several received placebo; per-sample allocation not given. On day 63 after the first injection, vaccine and placebo recipients gave samples. The chain couples TRBV2 to TRBJ2-7, with D possibly being TRBD2 (5 bases). The origin of this receptor is a person aged 18-65 years who received the Ad26.COV2.S COVID-19 vaccine or a placebo. The material was peripheral blood, obtained in a trial of Ad26.COV2.S vaccine versus placebo. The CDR3 sequence: CASRDFYEQYF. The CDR3 DNA sequence: TGTGCCAGCCGGGATTTCTACGAGCAGTACTTC.